Listed below are T cell receptor beta chains from one sample, sequenced in a study of control samples from healthy donors and cancer patients. Method: immunoSEQ multiplex PCR; TCRdb's copy keeps in-frame clones and lacks some. The sample lists about 160,000 clones, around 95% occurring once. The sequenced material came from blood. The receptors shown here come from a woman in her sixties in good health. CDR3s include the opening cysteine and the closing phenylalanine or tryptophan. D genes are given only for firm matches. Rows give clone size only sometimes, using once, few, many, or a class for an expanded clone.

v_call: TRBV7-2
j_call: TRBJ2-5
d_call: TRBD2
clone_size: -
cdr3_nt: TGTGCCAGCAGCAACCGACTAGCTGGTGAGACCCAGTACTTC
cdr3_aa: CASSNRLAGETQYF

v_call: TRBV5-6
j_call: TRBJ1-4
d_call: -
clone_size: once
cdr3_nt: TGTGCCAGCAGCCGCTTGAGACGTGAAAAACTGTTTTTT
cdr3_aa: CASSRLRREKLFF

v_call: TRBV12-3/TRBV12-4
j_call: TRBJ1-1
d_call: -
clone_size: once
cdr3_nt: TGTGCCAGCGGGGGGGCAGCATACACTGAAGCTTTCTTT
cdr3_aa: CASGGAAYTEAFF

v_call: TRBV6-5
j_call: TRBJ1-1
d_call: -
clone_size: -
cdr3_nt: TGTGCCAGCACCCCAATTGCGGCTATGAACACTGAAGCTTTCTTT
cdr3_aa: CASTPIAAMNTEAFF

v_call: TRBV7-8
j_call: TRBJ2-5
d_call: TRBD1
clone_size: -
cdr3_nt: TGTGCCAGCAGCTTCGGGACAGTACAAGAGACCCAGTACTTC
cdr3_aa: CASSFGTVQETQYF

v_call: TRBV7-9
j_call: TRBJ2-3
d_call: TRBD2
clone_size: -
cdr3_nt: TGTGCCAGCAGCACCAGGACTAGCGGGCGCACAGATACGCAGTATTTT
cdr3_aa: CASSTRTSGRTDTQYF

v_call: TRBV27
j_call: TRBJ2-3
d_call: -
clone_size: -
cdr3_nt: TGTGCCAGCAGTTTAAGGGGGGCCAGCACAGATACGCAGTATTTT
cdr3_aa: CASSLRGASTDTQYF

v_call: TRBV19
j_call: TRBJ1-2
d_call: TRBD1
clone_size: -
cdr3_nt: TGTGCCAGTAGTATAGCTACATCCGGGACAGGGGCATATGGCTACACCTTC
cdr3_aa: CASSIATSGTGAYGYTF

v_call: TRBV6-6
j_call: TRBJ1-5
d_call: TRBD1
clone_size: -
cdr3_nt: TGTGCCAGCAGTCCGACAGGGGAATGGTATCAGCCCCAGCATTTT
cdr3_aa: CASSPTGEWYQPQHF

v_call: TRBV5-1
j_call: TRBJ2-7
d_call: TRBD2
clone_size: once
cdr3_nt: TGCGCCAGCAGCCCGCCGGGACTAGCGGGGGGTAACTACGAGCAGTACTTC
cdr3_aa: CASSPPGLAGGNYEQYF

v_call: TRBV7-9
j_call: TRBJ2-2
d_call: -
clone_size: -
cdr3_nt: TGTGCCAGCAGCGGACAGCGGGGTTTGGGTGCTGGGGAGCTGTTTTTT
cdr3_aa: CASSGQRGLGAGELFF

v_call: TRBV12-5
j_call: TRBJ1-3
d_call: -
clone_size: -
cdr3_nt: TGTGCTAGTGGTTTTCCCCAATCAAGCTCTGGAAACACCATATATTTT
cdr3_aa: CASGFPQSSSGNTIYF

v_call: TRBV2
j_call: TRBJ1-6
d_call: -
clone_size: -
cdr3_nt: TGTGCCAGCAGTGCCAGGACAGTCTATAATTCACCCCTCCACTTT
cdr3_aa: CASSARTVYNSPLHF

v_call: TRBV27
j_call: TRBJ2-1
d_call: -
clone_size: -
cdr3_nt: TGTGCCAGCAGTTTCAAAACAACCTACAATGAGCAGTTCTTC
cdr3_aa: CASSFKTTYNEQFF

v_call: TRBV3-1/TRBV3-2
j_call: TRBJ2-3
d_call: TRBD2
clone_size: -
cdr3_nt: TGTGCCAGCAGCCCCACTAGCGCGATGACGGCAGATACGCAGTATTTT
cdr3_aa: CASSPTSAMTADTQYF

v_call: TRBV5-5
j_call: TRBJ1-3
d_call: -
clone_size: -
cdr3_nt: TGTGCCAGCAGCTTGAGCCCCGACAGGAGGGGAAACACCATATATTTT
cdr3_aa: CASSLSPDRRGNTIYF

v_call: TRBV4-3
j_call: TRBJ1-4
d_call: -
clone_size: -
cdr3_nt: TGCGCCAGCAGCCAAGACAGGTTTAATGAAAAACTGTTTTTT
cdr3_aa: CASSQDRFNEKLFF

v_call: TRBV7-2
j_call: TRBJ1-3
d_call: -
clone_size: -
cdr3_nt: TGTGCCAGCAGCTCTATAGGCGGTTCTGGAAACACCATATATTTT
cdr3_aa: CASSSIGGSGNTIYF

v_call: TRBV2
j_call: TRBJ1-1
d_call: -
clone_size: -
cdr3_nt: TGTGCCAGCAGAGACGGAAACACTGAAGCTTTCTTT
cdr3_aa: CASRDGNTEAFF

v_call: TRBV18
j_call: TRBJ2-3
d_call: -
clone_size: once
cdr3_nt: TGTGCCAGCTCACGGGGCTTTCAGGATACGCAGTATTTT
cdr3_aa: CASSRGFQDTQYF

v_call: TRBV6-4
j_call: TRBJ1-5
d_call: TRBD1
clone_size: -
cdr3_nt: TGTGCCGACAAAGGGGGCTTCTTTAGCAATCAGCCCCAGCATTTT
cdr3_aa: CADKGGFFSNQPQHF

v_call: TRBV19
j_call: TRBJ1-2
d_call: TRBD1
clone_size: once
cdr3_nt: TGTGCCAGTAGTTCGGACAGGTCCTATGGCTACACCTTC
cdr3_aa: CASSSDRSYGYTF

v_call: TRBV7-9
j_call: TRBJ1-1
d_call: -
clone_size: -
cdr3_nt: TGTGCCAGCAGCTTAGGGGGATACGGAGGCTGGGGAACTGGTGAAGCTTTCTTT
cdr3_aa: CASSLGGYGGWGTGEAFF

v_call: TRBV5-1
j_call: TRBJ2-5
d_call: -
clone_size: -
cdr3_nt: TGCGCCAGCAGCTCCGCCTGGGGAGGTCAAGAGACCCAGTACTTC
cdr3_aa: CASSSAWGGQETQYF

v_call: TRBV4-3
j_call: TRBJ1-2
d_call: -
clone_size: -
cdr3_nt: TGCGCCAGCAGTTCAACGGGGGCTGGCTACACCTTC
cdr3_aa: CASSSTGAGYTF

v_call: TRBV9
j_call: TRBJ1-4
d_call: -
clone_size: -
cdr3_nt: TGTGCCAGCAGCGTAGGGGGGACCATTAGTGAAAAACTGTTTTTT
cdr3_aa: CASSVGGTISEKLFF

v_call: TRBV10-3
j_call: TRBJ1-1
d_call: -
clone_size: -
cdr3_nt: TGTGCCACCAGGCCCGACAGGAGGAACACTGAAGCTTTCTTT
cdr3_aa: CATRPDRRNTEAFF

v_call: TRBV19
j_call: TRBJ2-5
d_call: TRBD1
clone_size: -
cdr3_nt: TGTGCCAGTAGTTTGCAGGGGGCACTCGTGGAGACCCAGTACTTC
cdr3_aa: CASSLQGALVETQYF

v_call: TRBV9
j_call: TRBJ2-1
d_call: TRBD2
clone_size: -
cdr3_nt: TGTGCCAGCAGCGTCGCTGGCGGGGGGGCCGCGAGTTACAATGAGCAGTTCTTC
cdr3_aa: CASSVAGGGAASYNEQFF

v_call: TRBV14
j_call: TRBJ2-4
d_call: -
clone_size: -
cdr3_nt: TGTGCCAGCAGCCAAGTCTCTGGACTTAAGTACTTC
cdr3_aa: CASSQVSGLKYF

v_call: TRBV29-1
j_call: TRBJ1-5
d_call: -
clone_size: -
cdr3_nt: TGCAGCGCAGGGTGGCGCAATCAGCCCCAGCATTTT
cdr3_aa: CSAGWRNQPQHF

v_call: TRBV6-5
j_call: TRBJ2-7
d_call: -
clone_size: -
cdr3_nt: TGTGCCTCGACGGCCAGGGGCTCGAACTACGAGCAGTACTTC
cdr3_aa: CASTARGSNYEQYF

v_call: TRBV5-3
j_call: TRBJ1-1
d_call: -
clone_size: -
cdr3_nt: TGTGCCAGAAGCTTAAATGGGTCTGAAGCTTTCTTT
cdr3_aa: CARSLNGSEAFF

v_call: TRBV11-2
j_call: TRBJ2-5
d_call: TRBD2
clone_size: -
cdr3_nt: TGTGCCAGCAGCTTATTGGTAGCGGGGGGGAATAAAGAGACCCAGTACTTC
cdr3_aa: CASSLLVAGGNKETQYF

v_call: TRBV4-3
j_call: TRBJ2-7
d_call: -
clone_size: -
cdr3_nt: TGCGCCAGCAGCCAAGGACGCGGCGGGGCCTACGAGCAGTACTTC
cdr3_aa: CASSQGRGGAYEQYF

v_call: TRBV6-5
j_call: TRBJ1-1
d_call: TRBD1
clone_size: -
cdr3_nt: TGTGCCAGCAGGAGGACGGACAGGGGATGGACTGAAGCTTTCTTT
cdr3_aa: CASRRTDRGWTEAFF

v_call: TRBV5-1
j_call: TRBJ1-5
d_call: -
clone_size: once
cdr3_nt: TGCGCCAGCGCCCAGGAGTCGGGGCATCAGCCCCAGCATTTT
cdr3_aa: CASAQESGHQPQHF

v_call: TRBV7-8
j_call: TRBJ1-5
d_call: -
clone_size: -
cdr3_nt: TGTGCCAGCAGCTTAGAGGAGGGTCAGCCCCAGCATTTT
cdr3_aa: CASSLEEGQPQHF

v_call: TRBV23-1
j_call: TRBJ1-2
d_call: TRBD1
clone_size: once
cdr3_nt: TGCGCCAGCAGTTTCAATCCGGGACAGACTAACTATGGCTACACCTTC
cdr3_aa: CASSFNPGQTNYGYTF

v_call: TRBV7-9
j_call: TRBJ2-5
d_call: -
clone_size: once
cdr3_nt: TGTGCCAGCAGCTTAGTGTGGACAATGTCTCCTCAGGAAGAGACCCAGTACTTC
cdr3_aa: CASSLVWTMSPQEETQYF

v_call: TRBV5-3
j_call: TRBJ1-5
d_call: -
clone_size: -
cdr3_nt: TGTGCCAGAAGCTTGGCCGGGGGGTTGGGGCCTTTTGGCAATCAGCCCCAGCATTTT
cdr3_aa: CARSLAGGLGPFGNQPQHF

v_call: TRBV30
j_call: TRBJ1-5
d_call: -
clone_size: -
cdr3_nt: TGTGCCTGGAGTGTACAGAGCAATCAGCCCCAGCATTTT
cdr3_aa: CAWSVQSNQPQHF

v_call: TRBV11-1
j_call: TRBJ1-1
d_call: -
clone_size: -
cdr3_nt: TGTGCCAGCAGCCGTTTTGGGGGAGACACTGAAGCTTTCTTT
cdr3_aa: CASSRFGGDTEAFF

v_call: TRBV24-1
j_call: TRBJ1-2
d_call: -
clone_size: -
cdr3_nt: TGTGCCACCAGTGATTTGCAGCCAGGGCAAGCTAACTATGGCTACACCTTC
cdr3_aa: CATSDLQPGQANYGYTF

v_call: TRBV12-3/TRBV12-4
j_call: TRBJ1-6
d_call: -
clone_size: -
cdr3_nt: TGTGCCAGCAGTTCGACCGGGACAATCCCCCTCCACTTT
cdr3_aa: CASSSTGTIPLHF

v_call: TRBV18
j_call: TRBJ1-2
d_call: TRBD1
clone_size: once
cdr3_nt: TGTGCCAGCTCACCGGGACAGGGGAAGACCTATGGCTACACCTTC
cdr3_aa: CASSPGQGKTYGYTF

v_call: TRBV6-6
j_call: TRBJ1-5
d_call: -
clone_size: -
cdr3_nt: TGTGCCAGCAGCCTGGACGGCAATCAGCCCCAGCATTTT
cdr3_aa: CASSLDGNQPQHF

v_call: TRBV16
j_call: TRBJ1-3
d_call: -
clone_size: -
cdr3_nt: TGTGCCAGCAGCCAATCTTACAGTGGAAACACCATATATTTT
cdr3_aa: CASSQSYSGNTIYF

v_call: TRBV6-4
j_call: TRBJ2-1
d_call: -
clone_size: -
cdr3_nt: TGTGCCAGCAGTGATATAGGCGGGGTGGCCTACAATGAGCAGTTCTTC
cdr3_aa: CASSDIGGVAYNEQFF

v_call: TRBV2
j_call: TRBJ1-2
d_call: -
clone_size: once
cdr3_nt: TGTGCCAGCAGTGGACAGGTCCGTCATGGCTACACCTTC
cdr3_aa: CASSGQVRHGYTF

v_call: TRBV5-6
j_call: TRBJ2-1
d_call: TRBD2
clone_size: -
cdr3_nt: TGTGCCAGCAGCTTGGTCGGCGGGGGGGTATCCAATGAGCAGTTCTTC
cdr3_aa: CASSLVGGGVSNEQFF

v_call: TRBV6-2/TRBV6-3
j_call: TRBJ2-7
d_call: -
clone_size: -
cdr3_nt: TGTGCCAGCGGCCCATCATCAACAGGCGAGGTGAGTCGGGAGCAGTACTTC
cdr3_aa: CASGPSSTGEVSREQYF

v_call: TRBV5-1
j_call: TRBJ2-7
d_call: -
clone_size: -
cdr3_nt: TGCGCCAGCAGCTTTACTGCCAGCTACGAGCAGTACTTC
cdr3_aa: CASSFTASYEQYF

v_call: TRBV7-8
j_call: TRBJ1-6
d_call: -
clone_size: -
cdr3_nt: TGTGCCAGCAGCCCCGCTACCAGCAGGGATTCACCCCTCCACTTT
cdr3_aa: CASSPATSRDSPLHF

v_call: TRBV4-2
j_call: TRBJ2-3
d_call: -
clone_size: -
cdr3_nt: TGTGCCAGCAGCCCACTGTCGGGGGGCAAGTCAGATACGCAGTATTTT
cdr3_aa: CASSPLSGGKSDTQYF